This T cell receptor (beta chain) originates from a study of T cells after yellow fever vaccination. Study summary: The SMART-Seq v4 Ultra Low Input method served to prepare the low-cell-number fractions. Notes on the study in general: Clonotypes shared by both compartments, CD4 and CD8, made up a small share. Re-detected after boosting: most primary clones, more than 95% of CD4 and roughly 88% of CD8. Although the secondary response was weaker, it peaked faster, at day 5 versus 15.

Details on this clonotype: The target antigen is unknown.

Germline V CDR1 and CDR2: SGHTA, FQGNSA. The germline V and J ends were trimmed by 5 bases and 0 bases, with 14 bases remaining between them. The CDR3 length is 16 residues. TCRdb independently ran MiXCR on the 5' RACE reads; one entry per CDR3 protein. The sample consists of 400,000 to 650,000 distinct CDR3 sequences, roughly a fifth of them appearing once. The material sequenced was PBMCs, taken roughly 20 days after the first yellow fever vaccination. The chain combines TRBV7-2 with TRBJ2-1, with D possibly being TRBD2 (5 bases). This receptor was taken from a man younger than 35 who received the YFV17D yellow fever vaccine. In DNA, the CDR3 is TGTGCCAGCAGCCTAGAAGCGACTACCTCCTACAATGAGCAGTTCTTC. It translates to CASSLEATTSYNEQFF. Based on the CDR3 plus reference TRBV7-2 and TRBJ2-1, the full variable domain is GAGVSQSPSNKVTEKGKDVELRCDPISGHTALYWYRQSLGQGLEFLIYFQGNSAPDKSGLPSDRFSAERTGGSVSTLTIQRTQQEDSAVYLCASSLEATTSYNEQFFGPGTRLTVL.